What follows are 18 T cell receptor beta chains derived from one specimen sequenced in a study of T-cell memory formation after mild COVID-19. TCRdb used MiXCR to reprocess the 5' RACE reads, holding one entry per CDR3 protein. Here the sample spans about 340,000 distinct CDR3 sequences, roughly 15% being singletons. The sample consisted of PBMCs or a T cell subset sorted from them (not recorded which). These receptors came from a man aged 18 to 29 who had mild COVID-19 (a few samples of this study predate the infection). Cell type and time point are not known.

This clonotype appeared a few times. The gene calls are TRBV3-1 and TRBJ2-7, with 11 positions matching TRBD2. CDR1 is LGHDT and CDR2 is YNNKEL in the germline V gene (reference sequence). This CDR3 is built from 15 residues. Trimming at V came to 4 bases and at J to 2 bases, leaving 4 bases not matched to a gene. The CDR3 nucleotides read TGTGCCAGCAGCCGAGGGACTAGCGGACCCTACGAGCAGTACTTC. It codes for CASSRGTSGPYEQYF.

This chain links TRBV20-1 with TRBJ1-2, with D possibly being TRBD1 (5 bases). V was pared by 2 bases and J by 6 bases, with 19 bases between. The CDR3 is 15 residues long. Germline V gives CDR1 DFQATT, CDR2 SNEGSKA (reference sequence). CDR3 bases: TGCAGTGCTAGATCCCACCTCGGGGGGAGGGATGGCTACACCTTC. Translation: CSARSHLGGRDGYTF.

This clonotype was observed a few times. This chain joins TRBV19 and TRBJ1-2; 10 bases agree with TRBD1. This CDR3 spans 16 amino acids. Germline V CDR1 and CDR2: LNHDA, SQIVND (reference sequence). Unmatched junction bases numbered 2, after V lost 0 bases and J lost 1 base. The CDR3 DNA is TGTGCCAGTAGTATAGACGACAGGGGGCTTAACTATGGCTACACCTTC. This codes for CASSIDDRGLNYGYTF.

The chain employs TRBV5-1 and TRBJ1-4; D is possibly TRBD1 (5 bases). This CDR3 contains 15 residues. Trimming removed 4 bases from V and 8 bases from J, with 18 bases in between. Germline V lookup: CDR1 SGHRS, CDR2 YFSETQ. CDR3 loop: CASSPAGWSREKLFF. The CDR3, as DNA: TGCGCCAGCAGCCCCGCAGGGTGGAGTCGAGAAAAACTGTTTTTT. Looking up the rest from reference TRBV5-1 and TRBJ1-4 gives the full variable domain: KAGVTQTPRYLIKTRGQQVTLSCSPISGHRSVSWYQQTPGQGLQFLFEYFSETQRNKGNFPGRFSGRQFSNSRSEMNVSTLELGDSALYLCASSPAGWSREKLFFGSGTQLSVL.

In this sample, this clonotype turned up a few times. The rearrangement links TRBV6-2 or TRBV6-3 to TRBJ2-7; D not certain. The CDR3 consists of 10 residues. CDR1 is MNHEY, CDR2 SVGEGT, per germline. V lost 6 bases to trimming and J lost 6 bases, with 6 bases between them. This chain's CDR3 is CASRGIEQYF. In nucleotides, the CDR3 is TGTGCCAGCAGGGGGATCGAGCAGTACTTC.

In DNA form, the CDR3 reads TGTGCCAGCAGCCCACGAGCTAGCGGTGAAGAGACCCAGTACTTC. Its translation is CASSPRASGEETQYF. This rearrangement joins TRBV11-2 to TRBJ2-5; the match to TRBD2 covers 7 bases. The CDR3 runs to 15 residues. The V gene's germline CDR1 is SGHAT and CDR2 FQNNGV. Trimming removed 5 bases from V and 3 bases from J; junction bases left unmatched: 9.

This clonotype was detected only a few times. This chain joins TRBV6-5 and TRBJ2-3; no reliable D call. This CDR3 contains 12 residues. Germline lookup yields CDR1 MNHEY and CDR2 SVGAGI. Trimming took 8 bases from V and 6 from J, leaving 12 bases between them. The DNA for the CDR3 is TGTGCCAGCCATGGTAACTCTGATACGCAGTATTTT. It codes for CASHGNSDTQYF.

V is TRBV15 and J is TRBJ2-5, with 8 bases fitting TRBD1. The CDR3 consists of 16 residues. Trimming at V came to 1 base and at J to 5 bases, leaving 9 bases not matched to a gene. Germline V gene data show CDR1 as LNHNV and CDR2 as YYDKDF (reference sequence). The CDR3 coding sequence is TGTGCCACCAGCAGAGGCGGATCAGGGGGCCGGGAGACCCAGTACTTC. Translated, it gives CATSRGGSGGRETQYF.

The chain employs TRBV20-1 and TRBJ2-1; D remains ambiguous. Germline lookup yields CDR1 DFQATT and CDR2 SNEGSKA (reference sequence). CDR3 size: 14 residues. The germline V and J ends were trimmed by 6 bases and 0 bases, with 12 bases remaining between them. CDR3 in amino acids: CSAQDRSSYNEQFF. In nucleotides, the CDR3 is TGCAGTGCCCAAGACCGGAGCTCCTACAATGAGCAGTTCTTC.

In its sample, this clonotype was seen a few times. The CDR3: CATQTYGTQYF. The CDR3 region has the DNA TGTGCCACCCAGACCTATGGGACCCAGTACTTC. V usage is TRBV28 and J usage is TRBJ2-5, with unresolved D. The CDR3 is made up of 11 amino acids. CDR1 is MDHEN, CDR2 SYDVKM, per germline. Trimming took off 10 bases at V and 7 bases at J, with 13 bases between the two ends. The whole variable domain, filled in from reference TRBV28 and TRBJ2-5, reads DVKVTQSSRYLVKRTGEKVFLECVQDMDHENMFWYRQDPGLGLRLIYFSYDVKMKEKGDIPEGYSVSREKKERFSLILESASTNQTSMYLCATQTYGTQYFGPGTRLLVL.

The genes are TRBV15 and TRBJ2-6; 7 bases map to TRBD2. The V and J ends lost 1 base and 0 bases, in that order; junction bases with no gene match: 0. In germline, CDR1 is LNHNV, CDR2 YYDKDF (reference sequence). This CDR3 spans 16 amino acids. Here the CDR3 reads CATSRGDYSGANVLTF. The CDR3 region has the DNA TGTGCCACCAGCAGAGGGGACTACTCTGGGGCCAACGTCCTGACTTTC.

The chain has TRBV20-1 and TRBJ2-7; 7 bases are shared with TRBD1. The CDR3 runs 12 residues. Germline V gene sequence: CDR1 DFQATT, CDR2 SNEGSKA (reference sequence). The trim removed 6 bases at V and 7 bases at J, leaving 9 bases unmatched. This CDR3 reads CSAQTDRDEQYF. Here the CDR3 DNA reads TGCAGTGCCCAGACCGACAGGGATGAGCAGTACTTC.

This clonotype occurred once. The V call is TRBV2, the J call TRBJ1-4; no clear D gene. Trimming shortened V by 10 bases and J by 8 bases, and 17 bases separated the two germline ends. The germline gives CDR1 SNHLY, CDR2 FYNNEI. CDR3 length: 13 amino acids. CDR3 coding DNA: TGTGCCACTTATCGGGATTTAGGCGAAAAACTGTTTTTT. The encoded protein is CATYRDLGEKLFF.

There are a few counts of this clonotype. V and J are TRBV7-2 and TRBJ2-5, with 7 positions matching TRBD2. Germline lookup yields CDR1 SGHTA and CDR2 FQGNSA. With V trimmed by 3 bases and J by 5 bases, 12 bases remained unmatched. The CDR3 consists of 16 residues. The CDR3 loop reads CASSLGRLSGTETQYF. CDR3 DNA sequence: TGTGCCAGCAGCTTGGGACGACTAAGCGGGACCGAGACCCAGTACTTC.

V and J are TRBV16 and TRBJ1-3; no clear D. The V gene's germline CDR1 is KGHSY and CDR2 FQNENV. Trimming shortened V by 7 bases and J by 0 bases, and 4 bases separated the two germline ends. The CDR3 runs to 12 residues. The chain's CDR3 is CASMPSGNTIYF. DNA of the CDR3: TGTGCCAGCATGCCCTCTGGAAACACCATATATTTT.

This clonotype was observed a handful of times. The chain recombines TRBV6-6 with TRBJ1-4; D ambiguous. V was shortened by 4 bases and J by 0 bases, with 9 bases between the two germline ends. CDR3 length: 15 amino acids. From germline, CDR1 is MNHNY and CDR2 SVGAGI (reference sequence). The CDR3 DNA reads TGTGCCAGCAGTTCCCGGGCCGCAACTAATGAAAAACTGTTTTTT. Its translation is CASSSRAATNEKLFF.

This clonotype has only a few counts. For the CDR3, the DNA is TGTGCCAGCAGTTTATACAGGACAGGGCGGAATGAGCAGTTCTTC. Translating gives CASSLYRTGRNEQFF. The chain couples TRBV28 to TRBJ2-1, with 8 bases aligning to TRBD1. The germline CDR1 and CDR2 sequences are MDHEN and SYDVKM. The J segment lost 7 bases and the V segment lost 1 base, leaving 6 bases of the junction unmatched. The CDR3 has 15 residues.

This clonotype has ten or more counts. CDR3 loop: CASSQHLGTGGADTQYF. CDR3 sequence (DNA): TGTGCCAGCAGCCAACACCTCGGGACAGGGGGAGCCGATACGCAGTATTTT. The chain carries TRBV3-2 and TRBJ2-3; no DNA check was done on the table's D call, TRBD1. TRBV3-2 is a listed pseudogene. The CDR3 extends over 17 amino acids.